These T cell receptor beta chains were read from a single sample in a study of blood T cell repertoires in COVID-19. Produced via immunoSEQ multiplex PCR; TCRdb's table is partial and in-frame only. The table includes roughly 350,000 clones, around nine tenths detected once. The specimen sequenced was peripheral blood. The receptor set was obtained from a woman in her 50s with active or convalescent COVID-19. CDR3s include the opening cysteine and the closing phenylalanine or tryptophan. The D gene is left open where the match is weak. Clone size appears in some rows only: once, few, many, or a class for an expanded clone.

clone_size,d_call,v_call,j_call,cdr3_nt,cdr3_aa
NA,TRBD2,TRBV6-5,TRBJ2-1,TGTGCCAGCAGAGAGGGAAGCGGGGGAAACAATGAGCAGTTCTTC,CASREGSGGNNEQFF
NA,TRBD1,TRBV12-3/TRBV12-4,TRBJ1-1,TGTGCCTGCGACCGTGGGACAGATGAAGCTTTCTTT,CACDRGTDEAFF
NA,NA,TRBV15,TRBJ1-2,TGTGCCACCAGCAGAGATCGTCAAGCCAGGGAGGCGAGAGGCTACACCTTC,CATSRDRQAREARGYTF
NA,NA,TRBV6-2/TRBV6-3,TRBJ1-5,TGTGCCAGCAGCCTTGCGGTCCCCAATCAGCCCCAGCATTTT,CASSLAVPNQPQHF
NA,NA,TRBV5-4,TRBJ1-2,TGTGCCAGCAGCATGGGACTTGCCTATGGCTACACCTTC,CASSMGLAYGYTF
NA,TRBD1,TRBV18,TRBJ2-7,TGTGCCAGCATACCCGGGACAGGCGCCTACGAGCAGTACTTC,CASIPGTGAYEQYF
NA,TRBD1,TRBV9,TRBJ1-2,TGTGCCAGCAGCGCCACCGGGACAGGGTCCCCGTGGAGCTACACCTTC,CASSATGTGSPWSYTF
NA,NA,TRBV4-2,TRBJ1-4,TGTGCCAGCAGCCCGGAGACAGGACCAACTAATGAAAAACTGTTTTTT,CASSPETGPTNEKLFF
NA,TRBD1,TRBV5-1,TRBJ2-1,TGCGCCAGCAGCTTGGGACAGGGCAAGCATGAGCAGTTCTTC,CASSLGQGKHEQFF
NA,NA,TRBV19,TRBJ1-5,TGTGCCAGTAGCACAGCCTCAGGGCCCAATCAGCCCCAGCATTTT,CASSTASGPNQPQHF
NA,TRBD1,TRBV5-5,TRBJ2-7,TGTGCCAGCAGCTTGGAATCGGGACAGGGAAAATACGAGCAGTACTTC,CASSLESGQGKYEQYF
NA,TRBD1,TRBV7-9,TRBJ2-7,TGTGCCAGCAGCTCTGAGGGGGCCGTCTACGAGCAGTACTTC,CASSSEGAVYEQYF
NA,TRBD1,TRBV3-1/TRBV3-2,TRBJ2-7,TGTGCCAGCAGCCAAGAATACAGCGGACAGGGGTCCTACGAGCAGTACTTC,CASSQEYSGQGSYEQYF
NA,NA,TRBV5-1,TRBJ2-1,TGCGCCAGCAGCCCGCTGGGATCGAGCGGTTCCTACAATGAGCAGTTCTTC,CASSPLGSSGSYNEQFF
NA,NA,TRBV6-5,TRBJ1-5,TGTGCCAGCAGGGTGGGGGCAAGCACGGAGCCCCAGCATTTT,CASRVGASTEPQHF
once,TRBD1,TRBV7-3,TRBJ2-1,TGTGCCAGCAGCCCGGGACAGGAATCCTACAATGAGCAGTTCTTC,CASSPGQESYNEQFF
NA,TRBD2,TRBV18,TRBJ2-1,TGTGCCAGCTCACCCCGACTAGCCGACTCCTACAATGAGCAGTTCTTC,CASSPRLADSYNEQFF
once,TRBD2,TRBV9,TRBJ2-7,TGTGCCAGCAGTCTAGGACTAGCGGGAGAAGAGCAGTACTTC,CASSLGLAGEEQYF
NA,NA,TRBV3-1/TRBV3-2,TRBJ2-1,TGTGCCAGCAGCCAAGCTAACGTTGGTCGGCAGTTCTTC,CASSQANVGRQFF
NA,NA,TRBV28,TRBJ1-1,TGTGCCAGCAGTTCTGGGGGGAGCACGAACACTGAAGCTTTCTTT,CASSSGGSTNTEAFF
NA,NA,TRBV28,TRBJ1-6,TGTGCCAGCAGCCGGACAAATAATAATTCACCCCTCCACTTT,CASSRTNNNSPLHF
once,NA,TRBV30,TRBJ2-7,TGTGCCTGGAGTCCGCAAACTCGGTACGAGCAGTACTTC,CAWSPQTRYEQYF
NA,NA,TRBV5-4,TRBJ1-1,TGTGCCAGCAGCTTGGGAGGACTGGGGATGAACACTGAAGCTTTCTTT,CASSLGGLGMNTEAFF
NA,TRBD1,TRBV18,TRBJ1-2,TGTGCCAGCTCACTTGGACAGGGGGCTTTACTCTACACCTTC,CASSLGQGALLYTF
NA,TRBD1,TRBV6-5,TRBJ2-7,TGTGCCAGCAATGCAGGGGGAGACTACGAGCAGTACTTC,CASNAGGDYEQYF
NA,TRBD1,TRBV9,TRBJ1-2,TGTGCCAGCAGCGCCAACAGGGGGCAGGATGGCTACACCTTC,CASSANRGQDGYTF
NA,NA,TRBV7-8,TRBJ2-7,TGTGCCAGCAGCTTTAATCCCTCGGCGGAATCATACGAGCAGTACTTC,CASSFNPSAESYEQYF
NA,TRBD1,TRBV6-6,TRBJ2-7,TGTGCCAGCAGTCTCCTCGGGACAGGGATAGAGCAGTACTTC,CASSLLGTGIEQYF
NA,TRBD2,TRBV6-2/TRBV6-3,TRBJ2-1,TGTGCCAGCAGTTACCATGAGGGACTAGCGGGGCCCTACAATGAGCAGTTCTTC,CASSYHEGLAGPYNEQFF
NA,NA,TRBV10-3,TRBJ1-6,TGTGCCATCAGCGGTTCGGAAAGGGGCTTCAATTCACCCCTCCACTTT,CAISGSERGFNSPLHF
NA,TRBD1,TRBV5-1,TRBJ2-7,TGCGCCAGCAGCACGGAGACAGGGAGTACCTACGAGCAGTACTTC,CASSTETGSTYEQYF
NA,TRBD1,TRBV6-5,TRBJ1-5,TGTGCCAGCGCACAGGGGGCCCTTGGGCCCCAGCATTTT,CASAQGALGPQHF
few,TRBD1,TRBV6-6,TRBJ1-3,TGTGCCAGCACCACCGACAGGGTTATGAACACCATATATTTT,CASTTDRVMNTIYF
NA,TRBD2,TRBV19,TRBJ2-7,TGTGCCAGTAGTATAGCGGGAGGGCCAGGGGAGCAGTACTTC,CASSIAGGPGEQYF
once,NA,TRBV29-1,TRBJ1-1,TGCAGCGGGAGAAACACTGAAGCTTTCTTT,CSGRNTEAFF
NA,NA,TRBV11-2,TRBJ2-3,TGTGCCAGCAGCTCGCCGACTGTTCCAGCGTATACGCAGTATTTT,CASSSPTVPAYTQYF
NA,NA,TRBV6-2/TRBV6-3,TRBJ1-5,TGTGCCAGCAGTTACCTCGGGAATCAGCCCCAGCATTTT,CASSYLGNQPQHF
NA,TRBD2,TRBV5-4,TRBJ2-1,TGTGCCAGCAGCGGCGGGAGCTCCTACAATGAGCAGTTCTTC,CASSGGSSYNEQFF
NA,TRBD2,TRBV28,TRBJ2-7,TGTGCCAGCAGTCACGGGCCGGGGAGGGCCTACGAGCAGTACTTC,CASSHGPGRAYEQYF
NA,NA,TRBV5-4,TRBJ1-3,TGTGCCAGCAGCTCCTTGGCAGGGTCCGGAAACACCATATATTTT,CASSSLAGSGNTIYF
NA,NA,TRBV7-3,TRBJ2-1,TGTGCCAGCAGCCGTCAGGTTAATGGTGAGCAGTTCTTC,CASSRQVNGEQFF
NA,TRBD1,TRBV27,TRBJ1-2,TGTGCCAGCAGTATACATCAAACAGGGGGCCCGGCCTATGGCTACACCTTC,CASSIHQTGGPAYGYTF
NA,NA,TRBV19,TRBJ2-7,TGTGCCAGTAGTAGGGGGACAAGAAGCTCCTACGAGCAGTACTTC,CASSRGTRSSYEQYF
NA,NA,TRBV7-9,TRBJ1-1,TGTGCCAGCAGCTTAGAGGGGAGGGGCCTGAACACTGAAGCTTTCTTT,CASSLEGRGLNTEAFF
NA,TRBD1,TRBV2,TRBJ2-1,TGTGCCAGCACTAGGACAGGGAGGGAGCAGTTCTTC,CASTRTGREQFF
NA,TRBD1,TRBV3-1/TRBV3-2,TRBJ1-3,TGTGCCAGCAGCCTCGGGACAGGCAGCTCTGGAAACACCATATATTTT,CASSLGTGSSGNTIYF
NA,TRBD2,TRBV6-2/TRBV6-3,TRBJ2-5,TGTGCCAGCAGTTACTCCCTGGGACTAGCGGAAGAGACCCAGTACTTC,CASSYSLGLAEETQYF
NA,TRBD1,TRBV5-1,TRBJ2-5,TGCGCCAGCACCTTGGGACAGGCTGGTACCCAGTACTTC,CASTLGQAGTQYF
once,NA,TRBV28,TRBJ2-7,TGTGCCAGCAGGCAATCCCTAGCCGAGCAGTACTTC,CASRQSLAEQYF
NA,NA,TRBV30,TRBJ1-6,TGTGCCTGGAGTGGCCCAGGGGATCATTCACCCCTCCACTTT,CAWSGPGDHSPLHF